The sequence of this TCR beta chain was determined in a study of blood T cell repertoires in COVID-19. Assay: immunoSEQ multiplex PCR; the TCRdb copy retains only in-frame clones and omits some. The table lists under 250,000 clones, 80% to 85% of them singletons, with about 4.4% in the top ten. The junction had 8 bases not matched to a gene; V was cut back by 6 bases and J by 7 bases. The CDR3 has 14 residues. Germline V CDR1 and CDR2: KGHSH, LQKENI. Sequencing was carried out using peripheral blood. This TCR derives from a man between 45 and 60 years old with active or convalescent COVID-19. J is TRBJ1-4 and V is TRBV18; 7 bases align to TRBD1. CDR3 DNA: TGTGCCAGCTCTGCCGGGACAGCGGGTGAAAAACTGTTTTTT. Translating gives CASSAGTAGEKLFF.